Listed below are T cell receptor beta chains from one sample, sequenced in a study of blood T cell repertoires in COVID-19. Profiling relied on immunoSEQ multiplex PCR, and the TCRdb table lists in-frame clones only, not all of them. This table has approximately 96,000 clones, around 90% appearing once. The sequenced sample consisted of peripheral blood. All receptors derive from a human donor with COVID-19, enrolled during active disease. The donor label of this sample is uncertain. CDR3s include the opening cysteine and the closing phenylalanine or tryptophan. The D gene is left open where the match is weak. Size tells how often a clone was seen (once, few, many) or the class of an expanded clone, and some rows leave it out.

>few|TRBV2|-|TRBJ2-7
CASEGGTYEQYF
TGTGCCAGCGAGGGCGGGACCTACGAGCAGTACTTC
>-|TRBV5-1|-|TRBJ2-6
CASSYPREANVLTF
TGCGCCAGCAGCTACCCCCGCGAGGCCAACGTCCTGACTTTC
>-|TRBV28|-|TRBJ2-7
CASSWGLGAGAYEQYF
TGTGCCAGCAGTTGGGGTTTAGGGGCAGGGGCTTACGAGCAGTACTTC
>-|TRBV5-4|-|TRBJ1-6
CASSLGGVNSPLHF
TGTGCCAGCAGCTTGGGGGGGGTGAATTCACCCCTCCACTTT
>few|TRBV6-5|-|TRBJ1-1
CASSYLGRGSSTEAFF
TGTGCCAGCAGTTACCTCGGGAGGGGGAGTAGCACTGAAGCTTTCTTT
>-|TRBV5-1|-|TRBJ2-1
CASSLTHNEQFF
TGCGCCAGCAGCTTGACTCATAATGAGCAGTTCTTC
>once|TRBV14|TRBD2|TRBJ2-7
CASSQAREGEQYF
TGTGCCAGCAGCCAAGCCCGGGAGGGGGAGCAGTACTTC
>-|TRBV5-4|TRBD1|TRBJ1-2
CASSWEVQGGLGYTF
TGTGCCAGCAGCTGGGAAGTACAGGGGGGTCTAGGCTACACCTTC
>-|TRBV6-6|TRBD1|TRBJ1-6
CASSPGQVKALDSPLHF
TGTGCCAGCAGTCCAGGACAGGTTAAAGCCCTTGATTCACCCCTCCACTTT
>-|TRBV25-1|TRBD2|TRBJ2-1
CASSARGLAGVNEQFF
TGTGCCAGCAGTGCCCGAGGACTAGCGGGAGTGAATGAGCAGTTCTTC
>-|TRBV24-1|-|TRBJ1-5
CATSNRGNQPQHF
TGTGCCACCAGTAACAGGGGCAATCAGCCCCAGCATTTT
>-|TRBV6-6|TRBD1|TRBJ2-7
CASTIGTGSSHEQYF
TGTGCCAGCACCATAGGGACAGGGAGCTCCCACGAGCAGTACTTC
>-|TRBV6-5|-|TRBJ1-1
CASSRTAINTEAFF
TGTGCCAGCAGCCGGACAGCAATAAACACTGAAGCTTTCTTT
>-|TRBV7-9|-|TRBJ2-1
CASSIPGTLRSGEQFF
TGTGCCAGCAGCATTCCCGGGACTTTAAGAAGCGGTGAGCAGTTCTTC
>-|TRBV30|TRBD2|TRBJ2-7
CAWSLGRGREQYF
TGTGCCTGGAGCCTCGGGAGGGGACGCGAGCAGTACTTC
>-|TRBV5-1|TRBD1|TRBJ1-5
CASSSTGVPNQPQHF
TGCGCCAGCAGCTCAACAGGGGTACCCAATCAGCCCCAGCATTTT
>-|TRBV5-6|TRBD1|TRBJ1-6
CASSLAPTGFGSPLHF
TGTGCCAGCAGCTTGGCTCCGACAGGGTTTGGTTCACCCCTCCACTTT
>-|TRBV2|-|TRBJ2-1
CASSGLGVGDEQFF
TGTGCCAGCAGTGGACTAGGCGTAGGGGATGAGCAGTTCTTC